Shown below are 2 T cell receptor beta chains from a single sample sequenced in a study of shared clonotypes between healthy human individuals. Profiling relied on immunoSEQ multiplex PCR, and the TCRdb table lists in-frame clones only, not all of them. The sample shows approximately 2.5 million clones, 93% of them seen only once. The sequenced sample consisted of naive CD4+ T cells from PBMCs. Subset defined: CD45RA+ positively selected. The receptors shown here come from a man in his late teens or twenties in good health. Some clones in this sample may be carry-over from other donors' samples.

The chain recombines TRBV9 with TRBJ1-1; no definite D call. Trimming shortened V by 0 bases and J by 3 bases, and 9 bases separated the two germline ends. Per the germline V gene, CDR1 is SGDLS and CDR2 is YYNGEE. This CDR3 has 14 amino acids. The CDR3 coding sequence is TGTGCCAGCAGCGTAGTATCCCGAGACACTGAAGCTTTCTTT. Encoded protein: CASSVVSRDTEAFF.

The V gene is TRBV15, the J gene TRBJ2-3; D is perhaps TRBD2 (7 bases). The ends were cut back, 2 bases at V and 2 bases at J, with 14 bases in the middle. The length of the CDR3 is 16 residues. Germline V lookup: CDR1 LNHNV, CDR2 YYDKDF (reference sequence). The CDR3 nucleotides read TGTGCCACCAGCAGACAAGCGGGACACTACACAGATACGCAGTATTTT. Encoded protein: CATSRQAGHYTDTQYF. The variable domain in full, with the rest retrieved from reference TRBV15 and TRBJ2-3, is DAMVIQNPRYQVTQFGKPVTLSCSQTLNHNVMYWYQQKSSQAPKLLFHYYDKDFNNEADTPDNFQSRRPNTSFCFLDIRSPGLGDTAMYLCATSRQAGHYTDTQYFGPGTRLTVL.